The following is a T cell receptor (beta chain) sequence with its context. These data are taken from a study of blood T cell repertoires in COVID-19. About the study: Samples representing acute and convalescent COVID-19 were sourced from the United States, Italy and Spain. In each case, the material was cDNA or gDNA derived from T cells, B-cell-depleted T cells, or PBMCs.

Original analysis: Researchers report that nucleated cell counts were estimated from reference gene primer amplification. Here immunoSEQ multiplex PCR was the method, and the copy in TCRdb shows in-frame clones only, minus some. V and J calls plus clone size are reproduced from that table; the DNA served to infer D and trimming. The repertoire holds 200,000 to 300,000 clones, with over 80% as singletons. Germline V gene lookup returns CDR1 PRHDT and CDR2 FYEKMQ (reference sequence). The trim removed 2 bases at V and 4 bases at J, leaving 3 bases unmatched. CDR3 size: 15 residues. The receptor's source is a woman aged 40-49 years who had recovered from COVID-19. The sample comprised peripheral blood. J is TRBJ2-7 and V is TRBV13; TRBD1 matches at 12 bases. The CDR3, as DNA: TGTGCCAGCAGCTTATGGGGACAGGGGGCTTACGAGCAGTACTTC. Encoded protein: CASSLWGQGAYEQYF.